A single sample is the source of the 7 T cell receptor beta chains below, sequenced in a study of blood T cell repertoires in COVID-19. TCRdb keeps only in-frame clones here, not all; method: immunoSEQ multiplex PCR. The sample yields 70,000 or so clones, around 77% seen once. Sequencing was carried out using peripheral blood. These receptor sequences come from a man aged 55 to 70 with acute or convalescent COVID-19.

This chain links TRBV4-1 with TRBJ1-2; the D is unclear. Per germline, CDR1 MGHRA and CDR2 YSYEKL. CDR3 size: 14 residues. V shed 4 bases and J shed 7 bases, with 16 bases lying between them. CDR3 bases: TGCGCCAGCAGCCCGGAAAGACTTTCTCGTGGCTACACCTTC. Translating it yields CASSPERLSRGYTF.

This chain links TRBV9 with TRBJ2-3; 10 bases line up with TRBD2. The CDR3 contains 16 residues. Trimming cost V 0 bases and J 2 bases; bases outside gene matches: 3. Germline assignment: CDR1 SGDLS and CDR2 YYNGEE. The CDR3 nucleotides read TGTGCCAGCAGCGTAGGGGGACTAGCGAACACAGATACGCAGTATTTT. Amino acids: CASSVGGLANTDTQYF.

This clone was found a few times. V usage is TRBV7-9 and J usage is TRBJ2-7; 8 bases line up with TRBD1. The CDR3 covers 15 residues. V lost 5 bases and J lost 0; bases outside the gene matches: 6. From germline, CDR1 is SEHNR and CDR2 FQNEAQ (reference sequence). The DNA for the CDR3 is TGTGCCAGCAGCCGCCGGGACAGGAGCTCCTACGAGCAGTACTTC. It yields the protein CASSRRDRSSYEQYF.

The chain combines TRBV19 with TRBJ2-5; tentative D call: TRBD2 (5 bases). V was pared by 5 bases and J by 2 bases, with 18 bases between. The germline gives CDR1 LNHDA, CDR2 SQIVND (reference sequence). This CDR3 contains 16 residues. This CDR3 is CASSLRFGVPQETQYF. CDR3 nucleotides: TGTGCCAGTAGTCTCCGGTTCGGGGTGCCTCAAGAGACCCAGTACTTC.

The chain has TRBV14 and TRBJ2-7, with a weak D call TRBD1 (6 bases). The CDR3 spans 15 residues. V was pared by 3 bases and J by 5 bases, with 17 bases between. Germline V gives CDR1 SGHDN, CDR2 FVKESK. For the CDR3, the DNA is TGTGCCAGCAGCCAGCTACAGGGAATTATCCACGAGCAGTACTTC. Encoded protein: CASSQLQGIIHEQYF.

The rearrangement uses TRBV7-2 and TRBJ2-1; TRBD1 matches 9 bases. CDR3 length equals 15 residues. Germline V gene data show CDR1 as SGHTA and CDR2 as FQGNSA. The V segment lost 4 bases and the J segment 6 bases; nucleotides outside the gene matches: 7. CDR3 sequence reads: CASSSHPQGANEQFF. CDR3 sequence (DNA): TGTGCCAGCAGCTCACACCCACAGGGGGCCAATGAGCAGTTCTTC.

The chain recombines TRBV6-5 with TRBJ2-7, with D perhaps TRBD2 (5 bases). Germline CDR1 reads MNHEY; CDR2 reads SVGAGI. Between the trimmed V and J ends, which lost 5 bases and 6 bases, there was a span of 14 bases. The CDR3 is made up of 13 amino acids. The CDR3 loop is CASSKRNSGEQYF. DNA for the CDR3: TGTGCCAGCAGTAAAAGAAACAGCGGCGAGCAGTACTTC.